The clone carrying this T cell receptor beta chain appeared once. These data belong to a study of patients and donors after allogeneic stem cell transplantation. The germline CDR1 and CDR2 sequences are KGHSH and LQKENI. V was pared by 6 bases and J by 4 bases, with 19 bases between. The CDR3 spans 15 residues. TCRdb reprocessed the RT-PCR reads with MiXCR, giving one entry per CDR3 protein. The profile shows roughly 200,000 distinct CDR3 sequences, around 40% of them singletons. The material sequenced was blood, either unsorted or a sorted T cell fraction (not recorded which). This sequence joins TRBV18 and TRBJ2-7; D uncertain. This TCR derives from a human donor who was either an allogeneic HSCT recipient or a stem cell or donor lymphocyte infusion donor (not recorded which). It is not recorded whose cells these are; they may come from a transplant donor. The CDR3, as DNA: TGTGCCAGCTCCACGCGAGAAGGGAATCTTTACGAGCAGTACTTC. As protein: CASSTREGNLYEQYF.